A selection of T cell receptor beta chains follows, all from one sample in a study of T cells in Graves' hyperthyroidism and ophthalmopathy. TCRdb analysed the multiplex PCR reads with MiXCR anew, one entry per CDR3 protein. The table lists 650,000 to 800,000 distinct CDR3 sequences, 45% of them singletons. The sequenced sample consisted of peripheral blood or thyroid tissue (not recorded which). These receptors were collected from an adult man with Graves' disease, either hyperthyroidism or ophthalmopathy (not recorded which). The conserved cysteine and the conserved F or W are not part of the CDR3 here.

>TRBJ2-5|TRBV25-1
ASSLSWGSSVSGQTQY
>TRBJ1-3|TRBV6-5
ASSYEGANWAGNTIY
>TRBJ1-5|TRBV29-1
SVEGRSLNQPQH
>TRBJ1-2|TRBV19
AARDRVGYGYT
>TRBJ1-1|TRBV20-1
SAREGDGNTEAF
>TRBJ1-5|TRBV10-3
AISESGSSWQPQH
>TRBJ1-1|TRBV7-9
ASSLEPLLAGTEAF
>TRBJ2-7|TRBV5-1
ASRVTGTGDEQY
>TRBJ1-2|TRBV10-3
ASRGASYGYT
>TRBJ1-2|TRBV19
ASRADRTNYGYT
>TRBJ2-7|TRBV15
ATSRTTLPEGTSGNYEQY
>TRBJ2-7|TRBV6-5
ASSVTTSGINEQY
>TRBJ1-1|TRBV7-9
ASRYTGYTEAF
>TRBJ2-7|TRBV19
ASKSGTGHREQY
>TRBJ2-7|TRBV29-1
SVGEGVEQY
>TRBJ1-5|TRBV5-8
ASSLQGGAGNQPQH
>TRBJ1-3|TRBV6-1
ASRKDSFSYSGNTIY
>TRBJ2-6|TRBV5-1
ASSLGTGAA
>TRBJ1-1|TRBV24-1
ATSAGSTEAF
>TRBJ1-1|TRBV29-1
SVGTANTEAF
>TRBJ2-3|TRBV29-1
SVGKVPTDTQY
>TRBJ1-3|TRBV5-1
ASSPEGRGNTVY
>TRBJ1-5|TRBV13
ASSLNRGRNQPQH
>TRBJ2-7|TRBV6-5
ASSFLRPGAAGSYEQY
>TRBJ2-7|TRBV3-1
ASSQVLGYEQY
>TRBJ2-5|TRBV24-1
ATSSHAGRETQY
>TRBJ1-6|TRBV10-3
ASSSPRPNSPLH
>TRBJ2-6|TRBV29-1
SVEDRTGHSGANVLT
>TRBJ1-3|TRBV5-1
ASSGGQHSGNTIY
>TRBJ2-7|TRBV3-1
ASSLRTATYEQY
>TRBJ1-5|TRBV2
ASRRWQGNNQPQH
>TRBJ2-7|TRBV7-9
ASSLSGVREQY
>TRBJ2-5|TRBV7-9
ASTPLEETQY
>TRBJ2-7|TRBV2
ASSYSGTGVYEQY
>TRBJ1-5|TRBV28
ASREQGNSNQPQH
>TRBJ1-5|TRBV10-2
ASREGDRDQPQH
>TRBJ2-2|TRBV7-8
ASTLIGGTGELF
>TRBJ1-2|TRBV7-2
ASSLDRSYGYT
>TRBJ2-5|TRBV12-3/TRBV12-4
ASSLSAGGETQY
>TRBJ2-3|TRBV24-1
ATSDSGPLGDTQY
>TRBJ2-7|TRBV24-1
ATQGPTYEQY
>TRBJ2-7|TRBV25-1
ARDDSGRMY
>TRBJ1-1|TRBV6-1
ASSESLGQAGTEAF
>TRBJ1-2|TRBV20-1
SATGTYT
>TRBJ2-5|TRBV10-3
VAAYRIQETQY
>TRBJ1-2|TRBV9
ASTLWGKRGYT
>TRBJ1-4|TRBV7-2
ASSYTGGSPNEKLF
>TRBJ1-3|TRBV7-2
ASSLGAVGNTIY
>TRBJ2-5|TRBV2
ASSVQKETQY
>TRBJ2-5|TRBV10-2
ATPGAETQY
>TRBJ1-2|TRBV19
ASSRQGAGINYGYT
>TRBJ1-5|TRBV9
ASSPGLGIQPQH
>TRBJ1-2|TRBV19
ATRESRGDYGYT
>.|TRBV29-1
SVEGSGSYNEQF